Each of the 21 T cell receptor beta chains below was sequenced from the same sample in a study of cytomegalovirus exposure and HLA in healthy donors. Clones were sequenced by immunoSEQ multiplex PCR, and TCRdb holds only the in-frame ones, with some missing. The sample gives fewer than 90,000 clones, about 96% of which show up once; 1.6% is in the top ten. Sequenced sample: PBMCs. These receptors all stem from a man aged 18 to 29 in good health and CMV-seropositive.

This chain links TRBV29-1 with TRBJ2-7; 8 positions match TRBD1. V trimming: 7 bases; J trimming: 6 bases; junction bases outside the gene matches: 14. CDR3 length equals 14 residues. From germline, CDR1 is SQVTM and CDR2 ANQGSEA. The CDR3 loop reads CSATTTGVGSEQYF. CDR3 sequence (DNA): TGCAGCGCCACGACGACAGGGGTCGGTTCCGAGCAGTACTTC.

V and J are TRBV7-2 and TRBJ2-6; the match to TRBD2 covers 7 bases. Germline V gene lookup returns CDR1 SGHTA and CDR2 FQGNSA. With 1 base clipped from V and 3 bases from J, the junction kept 6 bases outside the gene matches. The CDR3 extends over 17 amino acids. CDR3: CASSLGAGLFGANVLTF. CDR3 coding DNA: TGTGCCAGCAGCTTAGGAGCGGGGTTGTTTGGGGCCAACGTCCTGACTTTC.

The V and J genes are TRBV7-3 and TRBJ2-5; D is perhaps TRBD2 (6 bases). V gave up 3 bases and J gave up 4 bases, with 9 bases separating them. Germline values: CDR1 SGHTA, CDR2 FQGTGA. The CDR3 loop spans 13 amino acids. CDR3 nucleotides: TGTGCCAGCAGCTTGACGGGACTAGAGACCCAGTACTTC. Its protein is CASSLTGLETQYF.

The V and J genes are TRBV27 and TRBJ2-6, with TRBD1 matching 7 bases. The CDR3 covers 17 residues. Germline V CDR1 and CDR2: MNHEY, SMNVEV (reference sequence). V lost 4 bases, J lost 1 base, and 7 bases stayed unmatched. The CDR3 protein is CASSSRTGTSGANVLTF. DNA of the CDR3: TGTGCCAGCAGTTCCCGGACAGGTACATCTGGGGCCAACGTCCTGACTTTC.

This chain joins TRBV5-8 and TRBJ1-3, with D uncertain. CDR1 SGHTS and CDR2 YDEGEE come from the germline V gene. With 4 bases removed from V and 0 bases from J, the gap between germline ends came to 11 bases. The CDR3 spans 15 residues. Written as DNA, the CDR3 is TGTGCCAGCAGCCCTCAGATTGCCTCTGGAAACACCATATATTTT. Encoded protein: CASSPQIASGNTIYF.

This clone has only one observation. The chain carries TRBV11-2 and TRBJ2-7; maybe TRBD1 (5 bases). There are 15 residues in the CDR3. V lost 1 base to trimming and J lost 0 bases, with 10 bases between them. CDR1 is SGHAT, CDR2 FQNNGV, per germline. The CDR3 nucleotides read TGTGCCAGCAGCTTAGCCGGACACAGCTCCTACGAGCAGTACTTC. Residues: CASSLAGHSSYEQYF.

The V call is TRBV6-1, the J call TRBJ2-3, with 8 positions matching TRBD2. Trimming cost V 3 bases and J 5 bases; bases outside gene matches: 7. Germline loops: CDR1 MNHNS, CDR2 SASEGT. This CDR3 spans 15 amino acids. The CDR3 spells CASSDGLGRVDTQYF. CDR3 DNA: TGTGCCAGCAGTGACGGGCTCGGGAGGGTAGATACGCAGTATTTT.

The genes are TRBV9 and TRBJ2-2, with 8 bases lining up with TRBD2. CDR1 is SGDLS, CDR2 YYNGEE, per germline. J was trimmed by 3 bases and V by 1 base; bases with no gene match: 5. The length of the CDR3 is 16 residues. The CDR3 coding sequence is TGTGCCAGCAGCGTAAGGGGCGGGAGGTACACCGGGGAGCTGTTTTTT. Translation: CASSVRGGRYTGELFF.

The chain links TRBV7-9 to TRBJ2-1; 7 bases fit TRBD1. Germline-derived CDR1 and CDR2 are SEHNR and FQNEAQ (reference sequence). The trim removed 7 bases at V and 11 bases at J, leaving 8 bases unmatched. This CDR3 contains 12 residues. This chain's CDR3 is CASTRTGQKQFF. Here the CDR3 DNA reads TGTGCCAGCACCCGAACGGGACAGAAGCAGTTCTTC.

V and J are TRBV4-1 and TRBJ2-7, with 10 nucleotides matching TRBD2. The CDR3 covers 15 residues. Germline V CDR1 and CDR2: MGHRA, YSYEKL. Unmatched junction bases numbered 4, after V lost 1 base and J lost 4 bases. The CDR3 is CASSQGTSGTYEQYF. CDR3 DNA: TGCGCCAGCAGCCAAGGGACTAGCGGTACTTACGAGCAGTACTTC.

V usage is TRBV11-2 and J usage is TRBJ2-1; 8 nucleotides match TRBD2. V shed 0 bases, J shed 5 bases, and the junction held 3 bases outside the gene matches. The CDR3 loop spans 15 amino acids. Germline lookup yields CDR1 SGHAT and CDR2 FQNNGV. CDR3 nucleotides: TGTGCCAGCAGCTTAGATGTAGCGGGGAACAATGAGCAGTTCTTC. Protein sequence: CASSLDVAGNNEQFF.

The sample holds one count of this clone. The J gene is TRBJ2-1, the V gene TRBV4-1, with 14 nucleotides matching TRBD2. Losses at the gene ends were 2 bases for V and 0 bases for J; bases not matched to a gene: 9. Germline lookup yields CDR1 MGHRA and CDR2 YSYEKL. The CDR3 sequence is 20 residues long. This CDR3 is CASSQIGLAGGQSSYNEQFF. CDR3 DNA: TGCGCCAGCAGCCAAATAGGACTAGCGGGAGGCCAGAGCTCCTACAATGAGCAGTTCTTC.

This clone was recorded once. V is TRBV30 and J is TRBJ2-7; the D is unclear. Germline V gene sequence: CDR1 GTSNPN, CDR2 SVGIG (reference sequence). The CDR3 sequence is 11 residues long. The V end lost 3 bases, the J end lost 5 bases, and 8 bases lay between the germline ends. DNA for the CDR3: TGTGCCTGGAGCCCTCGGGACGAGCAGTACTTC. It yields the protein CAWSPRDEQYF.

CDR3 protein: CASTGTGEFHEQYF. The CDR3 DNA reads as TGTGCCAGCACGGGGACAGGGGAATTCCACGAGCAGTACTTC. The chain links TRBV28 to TRBJ2-7, with TRBD1 matching over 10 bases. The CDR3 totals 14 residues. V lost 7 bases to trimming and J lost 5 bases; unmatched junction nucleotides: 8. CDR1 is MDHEN and CDR2 is SYDVKM in the germline V gene.

This sequence joins TRBV19 and TRBJ1-2; TRBD1 aligns across 7 bases. Per germline, CDR1 LNHDA and CDR2 SQIVND (reference sequence). Losses at the gene ends were 6 bases for V and 0 bases for J; bases not matched to a gene: 7. The CDR3 contains 15 residues. The CDR3, as DNA: TGTGCCAGTAGGCAAGGGACAGCTGCTAACTATGGCTACACCTTC. It encodes CASRQGTAANYGYTF. Filled out from reference TRBV19 and TRBJ1-2, the complete variable domain reads DGGITQSPKYLFRKEGQNVTLSCEQNLNHDAMYWYRQDPGQGLRLIYYSQIVNDFQKGDIAEGYSVSREKKESFPLTVTSAQKNPTAFYLCASRQGTAANYGYTFGSGTRLTVV.

This chain connects TRBV14 to TRBJ1-4; D might be TRBD1 (5 bases). CDR3 size: 14 residues. The V end was cut by 4 bases, the J end by 0 bases, with 6 bases between. CDR1 is SGHDN and CDR2 is FVKESK in the germline V gene. The CDR3 here is CASSPRATNEKLFF. As DNA, the CDR3 is TGTGCCAGCAGCCCCAGGGCAACTAATGAAAAACTGTTTTTT. The full variable domain, rest sourced from reference TRBV14 and TRBJ1-4, is EAGVTQFPSHSVIEKGQTVTLRCDPISGHDNLYWYRRVMGKEIKFLLHFVKESKQDESGMPNNRFLAERTGGTYSTLKVQPAELEDSGVYFCASSPRATNEKLFFGSGTQLSVL.

The chain couples TRBV7-2 to TRBJ2-1; 9 bases agree with TRBD2. CDR3 size: 15 residues. V trimming: 5 bases; J trimming: 8 bases; junction bases outside the gene matches: 10. Germline V lookup: CDR1 SGHTA, CDR2 FQGNSA. The CDR3 DNA is TGTGCCAGCAGCCCGGCCAGCGGGAGGCTCTATGAGCAGTTCTTC. This sequence encodes CASSPASGRLYEQFF. Full variable domain (missing parts from reference TRBV7-2 and TRBJ2-1): GAGVSQSPSNKVTEKGKDVELRCDPISGHTALYWYRQSLGQGLEFLIYFQGNSAPDKSGLPSDRFSAERTGGSVSTLTIQRTQQEDSAVYLCASSPASGRLYEQFFGPGTRLTVL.

The V call is TRBV30, the J call TRBJ2-7, with D perhaps TRBD2 (6 bases). V lost 3 bases, J lost 6 bases, and 18 bases lay in between. In germline, CDR1 is GTSNPN, CDR2 SVGIG (reference sequence). The CDR3 is made up of 14 amino acids. CDR3 coding DNA: TGTGCCTGGAGGGAGGGGTCGGCTTTCCCCGAGCAGTACTTC. This sequence encodes CAWREGSAFPEQYF.

The chain is built from TRBV6-5 and TRBJ2-1; 7 bases align to TRBD1. The CDR3 contains 14 residues. Germline-derived CDR1 and CDR2 are MNHEY and SVGAGI. V shed 6 bases and J 6 bases; nucleotides not matched to a gene: 8. In nucleotides, the CDR3 is TGTGCCAGCAGGACAGGGTGGAGCGGCAATGAGCAGTTCTTC. This codes for CASRTGWSGNEQFF.

The V and J genes are TRBV27 and TRBJ2-7; 7 bases are a match to TRBD1. The germline CDR1 and CDR2 sequences are MNHEY and SMNVEV (reference sequence). The V gene end was trimmed by 4 bases and the J gene end by 2 bases; junction bases not matched to a gene: 5. CDR3 length: 14 amino acids. The DNA for the CDR3 is TGTGCCAGCAGTTCGACAGGGCAACCCTACGAGCAGTACTTC. Protein: CASSSTGQPYEQYF.

This chain uses TRBV5-1 with TRBJ2-5; D perhaps matches TRBD1 (5 bases). The germline CDR1 and CDR2 sequences are SGHRS and YFSETQ. Trimming took 1 base from V and 4 from J, leaving 11 bases between them. This CDR3 has 14 amino acids. CDR3 in DNA: TGCGCCAGCAGCTTGATAGGGGCCGGAGAGACCCAGTACTTC. The encoded protein is CASSLIGAGETQYF.